These 30 T cell receptor beta chains share one sample of origin, sequenced in a study of shared clonotypes between healthy human individuals. TCRdb keeps only in-frame clones here, not all; method: immunoSEQ multiplex PCR. The profile covers 740,000 or so clones, with approximately 73% appearing a single time and 1.5% to 2% taken by the ten largest. The sequenced sample consisted of memory CD4+ T cells sorted from blood. The subset denotes: CD45RA-negative fraction. These receptor sequences come from a woman in her twenties or thirties in good health.

Concerning this clone: The CDR3 carries no conserved terminal phenylalanine or tryptophan, so it likely arises from a read error. The DNA is omitted, as the CDR3 cannot be located on it reliably, and the CDR3 follows TCRdb's listing. V is TRBV7-3 and J is TRBJ2-4; the tabulated D call, TRBD1, remains unverified against the DNA. Germline V CDR1 and CDR2: SGHTA, FQGTGA. The CDR3 numbers 11 amino acids, ends counted. The CDR3 is CASSRMGQGVV.

This clone was counted only a few times. This chain connects TRBV2 to TRBJ2-6; either TRBD1 or TRBD2 may supply D (5 bases each). V was cut by 6 bases and J by 0 bases, with 15 bases left in between. Germline assignment: CDR1 SNHLY and CDR2 FYNNEI. This CDR3 has 17 residues. The CDR3 here is CASSTGTLFSGANVLTF. As DNA, the CDR3 is TGTGCCAGCAGCACCGGGACCCTATTCTCTGGGGCCAACGTCCTGACTTTC. Combining the CDR3 with reference TRBV2 and TRBJ2-6 gives the whole variable domain EPEVTQTPSHQVTQMGQEVILRCVPISNHLYFYWYRQILGQKVEFLVSFYNNEISEKSEIFDDQFSVERPDGSNFTLKIRSTKLEDSAMYFCASSTGTLFSGANVLTFGAGSRLTVL.

This rearrangement joins TRBV29-1 to TRBJ2-7, with D unresolved. This CDR3 spans 14 amino acids. V gave up 0 bases and J gave up 2 bases, with 11 bases separating them. Per the germline V gene, CDR1 is SQVTM and CDR2 is ANQGSEA. CDR3 sequence reads: CSVEDPSLAYEQYF. For the CDR3, the DNA is TGCAGCGTTGAAGATCCCAGTTTGGCCTACGAGCAGTACTTC.

This rearrangement joins TRBV19 to TRBJ2-4; 8 bases align to TRBD1. V lost 6 bases and J lost 1; bases outside the gene matches: 5. This CDR3 has 15 amino acids. Germline-derived CDR1 and CDR2 are LNHDA and SQIVND (reference sequence). CDR3: CASRTGDWAKNIQYF. As DNA, the CDR3 is TGTGCCAGTAGGACAGGGGATTGGGCCAAAAACATTCAGTACTTC.

The gene calls are TRBV28 and TRBJ2-3; possible D gene TRBD2, 5 bases. Trimming cost V 6 bases and J 6 bases, with 10 bases left between them. Germline values: CDR1 MDHEN, CDR2 SYDVKM. The CDR3 consists of 12 residues. This CDR3 is CASREEYDTQYF. CDR3 sequence (DNA): TGTGCCAGCAGGGAGGAGTATGATACGCAGTATTTT.

This chain joins TRBV29-1 and TRBJ1-3; D is unclear. In germline, CDR1 is SQVTM, CDR2 ANQGSEA. The CDR3 covers 11 residues. V dropped 3 bases and J dropped 4 bases, with 4 bases sitting between them. Here the CDR3 DNA reads TGCAGCGTTGAGGAGGGAAACACCATATATTTT. The encoded protein is CSVEEGNTIYF.

The chain employs TRBV14 and TRBJ1-1, with TRBD1 matching over 8 bases. CDR3 length: 16 amino acids. Germline-derived CDR1 and CDR2 are SGHDN and FVKESK. V was pared by 2 bases and J by 4 bases, with 9 bases of the junction left unmatched. The CDR3 region is CASSQRSRGRFTEAFF. DNA for the CDR3: TGTGCCAGCAGCCAAAGGTCCAGGGGGCGCTTCACTGAAGCTTTCTTT.

The V call is TRBV6-5, the J call TRBJ1-6; TRBD1 matches at 9 bases. The CDR3 runs 12 residues. CDR1 is MNHEY, CDR2 SVGAGI, per germline. After removal of 7 bases from V and 10 bases from J, the junction contained 2 bases not matched to a gene. The CDR3 here is CASTGQGSPLHF. Written as DNA, the CDR3 is TGTGCCAGCACCGGACAGGGGTCACCCCTCCACTTT.

The rearrangement joins TRBV5-1 to TRBJ2-5; D gene ambiguous. V shed 4 bases and J shed 4 bases, with 17 bases lying between them. This CDR3 is built from 15 residues. Germline V gene sequence: CDR1 SGHRS, CDR2 YFSETQ. The CDR3 nucleotides are TGCGCCAGCAGCCCCGGTATTAACCCGCGAGAGACCCAGTACTTC. It translates to CASSPGINPRETQYF.

The rearrangement joins TRBV28 to TRBJ1-2; tentative D call: TRBD1 (5 bases). Per the germline V gene, CDR1 is MDHEN and CDR2 is SYDVKM. CDR3 size: 16 residues. V lost 2 bases to trimming and J lost 5 bases, with 18 bases between them. The CDR3 DNA sequence: TGTGCCAGCAGTTTAGGCAGGGAGGCTGTTCGTTATGGCTACACCTTC. It codes for CASSLGREAVRYGYTF.

The chain recombines TRBV2 with TRBJ2-3, with 7 positions matching TRBD1. Germline trimming cut 6 bases from V and 2 bases from J; bases unmatched to any gene: 5. The CDR3 has 14 amino acids. From germline, CDR1 is SNHLY and CDR2 FYNNEI. The CDR3 DNA follows: TGTGCCAGCAGCAGGACAGGACTCACAGATACGCAGTATTTT. Protein: CASSRTGLTDTQYF.

This clone appeared a single time. This could be a read error, since a much larger clone is one nucleotide away. The chain carries TRBV7-9 and TRBJ1-3, with D possibly TRBD1 on 6 matching bases. CDR1 is SEHNR, CDR2 FQNEAQ, per germline (reference sequence). The CDR3 sequence is 14 residues long. The V and J ends lost 5 bases and 1 base respectively, with 9 bases between them. The chain's CDR3 is CASSPTGSGNTIYF. For the CDR3, the DNA is TGTGCCAGCAGCCCAACAGGGTCTGGAAACACCATATATTTT.

This clone showed up just a few times. The V gene is TRBV2, the J gene TRBJ2-1; TRBD2 aligns across 8 bases. The germline V gene has CDR1 SNHLY and CDR2 FYNNEI. The CDR3 loop spans 16 amino acids. V shed 6 bases and J 2 bases; nucleotides not matched to a gene: 9. CDR3 nucleotides: TGTGCCAGCAGCAAACTAGCGGTCCTCGCCTACAATGAGCAGTTCTTC. This codes for CASSKLAVLAYNEQFF.

V and J are TRBV11-1 and TRBJ2-1; a possible D gene is TRBD2 (5 bases). Germline CDR1 reads SGHAT; CDR2 reads FQDESV (reference sequence). V lost 7 bases and J 5 bases, leaving 15 bases between the germline ends. The CDR3 runs 14 residues. For the CDR3, the DNA is TGTGCCAGCAACCCTAACCTAGCAGACAATGAGCAGTTCTTC. This codes for CASNPNLADNEQFF. The complete variable domain, with remaining parts taken from reference TRBV11-1 and TRBJ2-1, reads EAEVAQSPRYKITEKSQAVAFWCDPISGHATLYWYRQILGQGPELLVQFQDESVVDDSQLPKDRFSAERLKGVDSTLKIQPAELGDSAMYLCASNPNLADNEQFFGPGTRLTVL.

V usage is TRBV5-1 and J usage is TRBJ1-4; D perhaps matches TRBD1 (5 bases). CDR1 is SGHRS and CDR2 is YFSETQ in the germline V gene. V lost 6 bases, J lost 0 bases, and 12 bases lay in between. This CDR3 is 15 amino acids long. CDR3 bases: TGCGCCAGCACCGACGTGACAGCAACTAATGAAAAACTGTTTTTT. Protein: CASTDVTATNEKLFF.

This clone was seen just once. V gene TRBV5-1 combines with J gene TRBJ2-1, with D perhaps being TRBD1 or TRBD2 (5 bases each). CDR1 is SGHRS, CDR2 YFSETQ, per germline. The V gene lost 0 bases and the J gene lost 0 bases, with 10 bases spanning the gap. The length of the CDR3 is 16 residues. The CDR3 DNA follows: TGCGCCAGCAGCTTGGGGGGGAGAAGCTCCTACAATGAGCAGTTCTTC. Its protein product is CASSLGGRSSYNEQFF.

The rearrangement joins TRBV5-6 to TRBJ2-1, with TRBD2 matching over 8 bases. CDR3 length: 17 residues. Germline CDR1 reads SGHDT; CDR2 reads YYEEEE. J was trimmed by 3 bases and V by 1 base; bases with no gene match: 9. CDR3 nucleotide sequence: TGTGCCAGCAGCTTGTTGAACGGGCGGGAGGACTACAATGAGCAGTTCTTC. As protein: CASSLLNGREDYNEQFF. The full variable domain, with the rest looked up from reference TRBV5-6 and TRBJ2-1, is DAGVTQSPTHLIKTRGQQVTLRCSPKSGHDTVSWYQQALGQGPQFIFQYYEEEERQRGNFPDRFSGHQFPNYSSELNVNALLLGDSALYLCASSLLNGREDYNEQFFGPGTRLTVL.

V usage is TRBV6-1 and J usage is TRBJ1-1, with D perhaps matching TRBD1 (5 bases). The CDR3 is 13 amino acids. Per the germline V gene, CDR1 is MNHNS and CDR2 is SASEGT. Trimming shortened V by 4 bases and J by 1 base, and 7 bases separated the two germline ends. The CDR3 reads CASSAQGNTEAFF. For the CDR3, the DNA is TGTGCCAGCAGTGCCCAGGGGAACACTGAAGCTTTCTTT.

This chain uses TRBV19 with TRBJ2-3; tentative D call: TRBD2 (6 bases). The germline CDR1 and CDR2 sequences are LNHDA and SQIVND (reference sequence). The CDR3 is 16 amino acids. V lost 3 bases and J lost 2, with 15 bases in between. The CDR3 spells CASSIAGTLLTDTQYF. The CDR3 coding sequence is TGTGCCAGTAGTATTGCCGGGACTCTCCTCACAGATACGCAGTATTTT.

The rearrangement joins TRBV4-2 to TRBJ2-5; either TRBD1 or TRBD2 may fit D (6 bases each). The length of the CDR3 is 15 residues. Germline values: CDR1 LGHNA, CDR2 YNFKEQ. V dropped 1 base and J dropped 2 bases, with 11 bases sitting between them. The CDR3 coding sequence is TGTGCCAGCAGCCAAGTTAGGAGGGGGCAAGAGACCCAGTACTTC. It codes for CASSQVRRGQETQYF.

Turning to this clone: Other DNA sequences in the sample encode the same CDR3. The chain recombines TRBV2 with TRBJ1-1; D unclear. Trimming shortened V by 6 bases and J by 3 bases, and 11 bases separated the two germline ends. The CDR3 is 13 residues long. CDR1 is SNHLY, CDR2 FYNNEI, per germline. CDR3 DNA sequence: TGTGCCAGCAGCGCCGACGGATACACTGAAGCTTTCTTT. This sequence encodes CASSADGYTEAFF.

In its sample, this clone was seen once. The J gene is TRBJ1-5, the V gene TRBV6-1, with a possible D match to TRBD1 (5 bases). The V end was cut by 6 bases, the J end by 0 bases, with 9 bases between. CDR3 size: 14 residues. Germline CDR1 reads MNHNS; CDR2 reads SASEGT. CDR3 sequence: CASRAGYSNQPQHF. The CDR3 DNA reads as TGTGCCAGCAGAGCAGGGTATAGCAATCAGCCCCAGCATTTT.

The CDR3 DNA reads as TGTGCCAGCAGTTTGTGGGAGGCGTCCTACAATGAGCAGTTCTTC. Translating gives CASSLWEASYNEQFF. This chain joins TRBV6-5 and TRBJ2-1; the D gene is possibly TRBD2 (6 bases). The CDR3 has 15 residues. Per the germline V gene, CDR1 is MNHEY and CDR2 is SVGAGI. V dropped 4 bases and J dropped 1 base, with 11 bases sitting between them.

This sequence joins TRBV18 and TRBJ2-7; D not resolved. The CDR3 is made up of 12 amino acids. Trimming removed 3 bases at V and 10 bases at J, with 13 bases between. Germline loops: CDR1 KGHSH, CDR2 LQKENI. DNA for the CDR3: TGTGCCAGCTCACCGAGTCGGCAGGACCAGTACTTC. Its translation: CASSPSRQDQYF.

The chain joins TRBV14 to TRBJ2-7, with 8 bases aligning to TRBD1. V lost 0 bases to trimming and J lost 2 bases; unmatched junction nucleotides: 6. The V gene's germline CDR1 is SGHDN and CDR2 FVKESK. The CDR3 is 16 amino acids. CDR3 sequence reads: CASSQETGANPYEQYF. The CDR3 coding sequence is TGTGCCAGCAGCCAAGAGACAGGGGCTAACCCCTACGAGCAGTACTTC.

V is TRBV7-2 and J is TRBJ1-1, with D hard to call. Germline CDR1 reads SGHTA; CDR2 reads FQGNSA. Trimming left V 4 bases short and J 0 bases short, with 21 bases between. The CDR3 has 18 residues. CDR3 amino acids: CASSSQSGGRPMNTEAFF. CDR3 nucleotides: TGTGCCAGCAGCTCCCAATCCGGTGGTCGACCTATGAACACTGAAGCTTTCTTT.

V and J are TRBV13 and TRBJ2-3; 8 bases are shared with TRBD2. CDR1 is PRHDT and CDR2 is FYEKMQ in the germline V gene (reference sequence). V lost 6 bases and J lost 10; bases outside the gene matches: 6. CDR3 size: 12 residues. CDR3 nucleotides: TGTGCCAGCAGTACCCCGGGACTAGCGCAGTATTTT. It is translated as CASSTPGLAQYF. The full variable domain, its missing parts supplied by reference TRBV13 and TRBJ2-3, is AAGVIQSPRHLIKEKRETATLKCYPIPRHDTVYWYQQGPGQDPQFLISFYEKMQSDKGSIPDRFSAQQFSDYHSELNMSSLELGDSALYFCASSTPGLAQYFGPGTRLTVL.

The rearrangement uses TRBV7-9 and TRBJ2-3; a weak D match, TRBD1 (6 bases). The germline gives CDR1 SEHNR, CDR2 FQNEAQ (reference sequence). This CDR3 spans 16 amino acids. Between the trimmed V and J ends, which lost 0 bases and 2 bases, there was a span of 12 bases. CDR3 in amino acids: CASSLARTVPTDTQYF. CDR3 DNA sequence: TGTGCCAGCAGCTTAGCTCGGACAGTGCCCACAGATACGCAGTATTTT.

The chain combines TRBV5-1 with TRBJ1-1, with TRBD1 identical over 9 bases. The V and J ends lost 0 bases and 0 bases, in that order; junction bases with no gene match: 3. The CDR3 has 16 amino acids. The germline V gene has CDR1 SGHRS and CDR2 YFSETQ. In DNA, the CDR3 is TGCGCCAGCAGCTTGGGGACAGGGGCGATGAACACTGAAGCTTTCTTT. It is translated as CASSLGTGAMNTEAFF.

This clone was observed once. This sample also contains other DNA sequences that code for the same CDR3. This chain links TRBV5-1 with TRBJ2-1; 11 nucleotides match TRBD2. This CDR3 comprises 15 residues. Germline loops: CDR1 SGHRS, CDR2 YFSETQ. J lost 4 bases, V lost 4 bases, and 4 bases had no gene match. The DNA for the CDR3 is TGCGCCAGCAGCCCGACTAGCGGGGCTTACAATGAGCAGTTCTTC. Translated: CASSPTSGAYNEQFF.